The 14 T cell receptor beta chains presented below share a single source sample, sequenced in a study of cytotoxic CD8 clonotypes in ibrutinib-treated CLL. The data were produced by immunoSEQ multiplex PCR, yet TCRdb's version contains in-frame clones alone and is incomplete. The table lists 70,000 to 80,000 clones, approximately 87% of them singletons. This sample comprised PBMCs, obtained after 24 months of ibrutinib treatment. The receptors come from a human donor with chronic lymphocytic leukemia.

CDR3 sequence reads: CASSRTGDEKLFF. The CDR3 coding sequence is TGTGCCAGCAGCCGGACAGGCGATGAAAAACTGTTTTTT. The J gene is TRBJ1-4, the V gene TRBV7-7; 7 positions match TRBD1. The V gene end was trimmed by 5 bases and the J gene end by 6 bases; junction bases not matched to a gene: 3. The CDR3 length is 13 residues. Germline V lookup: CDR1 SSHAT, CDR2 FNYEAQ (reference sequence).

For the CDR3, the DNA is TGTGCCAGCAGCTTAGCCGGGACTCACATCAATGAGCAGTTCTTC. Its protein product is CASSLAGTHINEQFF. The V call is TRBV7-2, the J call TRBJ2-1; TRBD2 is a possible D gene (6 bases). The germline V and J ends were trimmed by 0 bases and 6 bases, with 12 bases remaining between them. Germline V lookup: CDR1 SGHTA, CDR2 FQGNSA. CDR3 length equals 15 residues.

The V gene is TRBV28, the J gene TRBJ1-2; D gene ambiguous. V was pared by 3 bases and J by 4 bases, with 9 bases between. Germline V CDR1 and CDR2: MDHEN, SYDVKM. This CDR3 spans 13 amino acids. The CDR3 spells CASSFGGVYGYTF. The CDR3 DNA reads as TGTGCCAGCAGTTTCGGAGGTGTCTATGGCTACACCTTC.

The chain carries TRBV6-5 and TRBJ2-5, with 15 bases identical to TRBD2. CDR1 is MNHEY, CDR2 SVGAGI, per germline. With V trimmed by 4 bases and J by 5 bases, 5 bases remained unmatched. The length of the CDR3 is 16 residues. This CDR3 reads CASSLGLAGGGETQYF. Written as DNA, the CDR3 is TGTGCCAGCAGTTTGGGACTAGCGGGAGGAGGGGAGACCCAGTACTTC.

The chain combines TRBV6-1 with TRBJ2-7; D possibly matches TRBD1 or TRBD2 (5 bases each). This CDR3 contains 14 residues. Germline CDR1 is MNHNS and CDR2 is SASEGT. V lost 4 bases to trimming and J lost 2 bases, with 12 bases between them. The CDR3, as DNA: TGTGCCAGCAGTGCCCGGGACGGAGCCTACGAGCAGTACTTC. Translated, it gives CASSARDGAYEQYF.

The chain combines TRBV5-8 with TRBJ1-4, with TRBD1 as a possible D gene (5 bases). CDR3 length: 15 amino acids. Germline V gene sequence: CDR1 SGHTS, CDR2 YDEGEE. The ends were cut back, 3 bases at V and 2 bases at J, with 11 bases in the middle. CDR3 in amino acids: CASSSGLSTNEKLFF. CDR3 bases: TGTGCCAGCAGCTCGGGACTTTCGACTAATGAAAAACTGTTTTTT.

The chain is built from TRBV5-1 and TRBJ2-1; TRBD1 aligns across 9 bases. V trimming: 4 bases; J trimming: 6 bases; junction bases outside the gene matches: 8. This CDR3 comprises 15 residues. Germline assignment: CDR1 SGHRS and CDR2 YFSETQ. The CDR3 bases are TGCGCCAGCAGCATAGGGACAGGGATTGGCAATGAGCAGTTCTTC. Residues: CASSIGTGIGNEQFF.

In DNA form, the CDR3 reads TGTGCCAGCCCCCCCGGGGCTAGCGGGAGCACAGATACGCAGTATTTT. Protein sequence: CASPPGASGSTDTQYF. The rearrangement joins TRBV28 to TRBJ2-3, with 8 positions matching TRBD2. CDR3 length equals 16 residues. V was clipped by 8 bases and J by 0 bases; unmatched bases: 10. CDR1 and CDR2 (germline): MDHEN, SYDVKM.

This sequence joins TRBV7-2 and TRBJ2-1, with 12 nucleotides matching TRBD1. This CDR3 has 16 amino acids. Germline V lookup: CDR1 SGHTA, CDR2 FQGNSA. V shed 5 bases, J shed 2 bases, and the junction held 4 bases outside the gene matches. The CDR3 DNA follows: TGTGCCAGCAGCCGAGGGACAGGGGGCCCCTACAATGAGCAGTTCTTC. This translates into CASSRGTGGPYNEQFF.

This clone was observed once. This chain connects TRBV5-1 to TRBJ2-7; TRBD1 aligns across 8 bases. CDR1 and CDR2 from the germline V gene are SGHRS and YFSETQ. The CDR3 loop spans 13 amino acids. V lost 6 bases and J lost 4; bases outside the gene matches: 6. CDR3 protein: CASTSTGGYEQYF. The DNA of the CDR3 is TGCGCCAGCACCTCAACAGGGGGATACGAGCAGTACTTC.

The chain has TRBV6-1 and TRBJ2-5, with D possibly being TRBD1 (5 bases). Trimming pared 4 bases from V and 7 bases from J, leaving 13 bases between. Germline lookup yields CDR1 MNHNS and CDR2 SASEGT. The CDR3 sequence is 13 residues long. The CDR3 region has the DNA TGTGCCAGCAGTGCCCAGGGTTCCGGGACCCAGTACTTC. It specifies CASSAQGSGTQYF.

V usage is TRBV5-4 and J usage is TRBJ2-3, with 7 bases aligning to TRBD2. CDR3 size: 15 residues. V trimming: 4 bases; J trimming: 0 bases; junction bases outside the gene matches: 5. CDR1 is SGHNT, CDR2 YYREEE, per germline (reference sequence). CDR3 amino acids: CASSPPAGSTDTQYF. The CDR3 DNA follows: TGTGCCAGCAGCCCACCAGCGGGAAGCACAGATACGCAGTATTTT.

The V call is TRBV6-5, the J call TRBJ2-7; tentatively, D is TRBD1 or TRBD2 (5 bases each). Trimming took off 7 bases at V and 3 bases at J, with 13 bases between the two ends. Germline-derived CDR1 and CDR2 are MNHEY and SVGAGI. The CDR3 is 13 amino acids. Here the CDR3 DNA reads TGTGCCAGCACCGGGACGCAAAACTACGAGCAGTACTTC. As protein: CASTGTQNYEQYF.

The V and J genes are TRBV28 and TRBJ2-1; D possibly corresponds to TRBD2 (5 bases). This CDR3 has 14 residues. V lost 7 bases and J 7 bases, leaving 17 bases between the germline ends. Germline V gene sequence: CDR1 MDHEN, CDR2 SYDVKM. CDR3 coding DNA: TGTGCCAGCACTGGAAGCGGCAACTTAAATGAGCAGTTCTTC. It encodes CASTGSGNLNEQFF.